This T cell receptor beta chain emerged from a study of blood T cells in healthy people across ages. Study-wide points: Older age went with lower TCR beta diversity per million T cells, in a roughly linear way.

Combining a sample-barcoded 5' primer with a J-beta primer mix, a second PCR ran for about 6 to 12 cycles. TCRdb reanalysed the 5' RACE reads using MiXCR and keeps one entry per CDR3 protein. The table includes hundreds of thousands of distinct CDR3 sequences, 58% detected once. As regards this clonotype: Its cognate antigen is unknown.

This CDR3 contains 12 residues. The ends were cut back, 6 bases at V and 3 bases at J, with 9 bases in the middle. What was sequenced was blood. This clonotype was sampled from a man aged 55 to 70 in good health. The chain recombines TRBV12-3 or TRBV12-4 with TRBJ2-7; D gene ambiguous. The chain's CDR3 is CASSRNFYEQYF. CDR3 sequence (DNA): TGTGCCAGCAGCAGGAACTTCTACGAGCAGTACTTC.